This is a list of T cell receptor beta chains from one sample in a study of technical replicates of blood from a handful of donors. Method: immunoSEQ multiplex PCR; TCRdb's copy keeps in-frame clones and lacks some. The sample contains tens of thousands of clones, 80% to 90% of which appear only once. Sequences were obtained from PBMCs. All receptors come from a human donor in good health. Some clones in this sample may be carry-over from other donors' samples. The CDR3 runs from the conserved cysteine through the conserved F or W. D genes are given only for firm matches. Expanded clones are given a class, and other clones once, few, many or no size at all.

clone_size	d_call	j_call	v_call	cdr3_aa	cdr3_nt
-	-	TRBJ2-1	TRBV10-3	CAISGRVDNEQFF	TGTGCCATCAGTGGTCGGGTGGACAATGAGCAGTTCTTC
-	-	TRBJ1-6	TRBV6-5	CASSLSAQGNSPLHF	TGTGCCAGCAGTCTCTCGGCACAGGGTAATTCACCCCTCCACTTT
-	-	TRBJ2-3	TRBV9	CASSVGHQVHTQYF	TGTGCCAGCAGCGTAGGGCACCAGGTTCATACGCAGTATTTT
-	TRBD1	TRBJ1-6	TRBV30	CAATGAYNSPLHF	TGTGCCGCCACAGGGGCTTATAATTCACCCCTCCACTTT
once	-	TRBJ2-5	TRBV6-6	CASSLQETQYF	TGTGCCAGCAGCCTCCAAGAGACCCAGTACTTC
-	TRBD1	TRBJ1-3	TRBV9	CASSGGTGAGNTIYF	TGCGCCAGCAGCGGGGGGACAGGGGCTGGAAACACCATATATTTT
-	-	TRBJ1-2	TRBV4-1	CASSQAVTAGYGYTF	TGCGCCAGCAGCCAGGCCGTTACAGCGGGCTATGGCTACACCTTC
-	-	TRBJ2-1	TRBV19	CASSTPRGSGNEQFF	TGTGCCAGTAGTACCCCCCGGGGGAGTGGGAATGAGCAGTTCTTC
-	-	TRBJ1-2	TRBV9	CASSVADTGGVYGYTF	TGTGCCAGCAGCGTAGCTGATACGGGGGGCGTCTATGGCTACACCTTC
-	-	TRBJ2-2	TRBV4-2	CASSQEDLGTGELFF	TGTGCCAGCAGCCAAGAGGACTTGGGCACCGGGGAGCTGTTTTTT
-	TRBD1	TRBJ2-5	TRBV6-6	CASRPGTAETQYF	TGTGCCAGCAGACCCGGGACAGCAGAGACCCAGTACTTC
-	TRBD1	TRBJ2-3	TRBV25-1	CASSDRQGAFGPDTQYF	TGTGCCAGCAGTGATCGCCAGGGGGCGTTCGGCCCAGATACGCAGTATTTT
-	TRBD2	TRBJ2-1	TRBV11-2	CASSSLAGGPYNEQFF	TGTGCCAGCAGCTCATTAGCGGGGGGGCCTTACAATGAGCAGTTCTTC
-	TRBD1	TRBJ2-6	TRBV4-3	CASSQAGGGQGYSGANVLTF	TGCGCCAGCAGCCAAGCCGGAGGGGGACAGGGCTATTCTGGGGCCAACGTCCTGACTTTC
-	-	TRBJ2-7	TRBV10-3	CAIQTSFYEQYF	TGTGCCATACAGACTAGTTTCTACGAGCAGTACTTC
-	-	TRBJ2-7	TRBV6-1	CASSERGRPVSYEQYF	TGTGCCAGCAGTGAAAGAGGGCGGCCCGTGTCCTACGAGCAGTACTTC
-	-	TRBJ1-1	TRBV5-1	CASSPSGNTEAFF	TGCGCCAGCAGCCCCAGCGGGAACACTGAAGCTTTCTTT
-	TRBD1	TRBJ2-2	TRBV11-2	CASSYGTETYTGELFF	TGTGCCAGCAGCTATGGGACAGAGACTTATACCGGGGAGCTGTTTTTT
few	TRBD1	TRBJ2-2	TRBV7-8	CASSERRGPGELFF	TGTGCCAGCAGCGAGAGAAGGGGGCCCGGGGAGCTGTTTTTT
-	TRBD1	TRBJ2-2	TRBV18	CASSPFTGDTGELFF	TGTGCCAGCTCACCCTTTACAGGGGACACCGGGGAGCTGTTTTTT
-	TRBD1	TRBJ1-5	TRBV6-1	CASSQGGISNQPQHF	TGTGCCAGCAGCCAGGGGGGTATAAGTAATCAGCCCCAGCATTTT
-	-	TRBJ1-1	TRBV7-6	CASSLGGVNTEAFF	TGTGCCAGCAGCTTAGGGGGCGTGAACACTGAAGCTTTCTTT
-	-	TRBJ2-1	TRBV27	CASSFGFSSWDEQFF	TGTGCCAGCAGTTTCGGGTTTTCTTCTTGGGATGAGCAGTTCTTC
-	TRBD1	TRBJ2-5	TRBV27	CASRISGQGRETQYF	TGTGCCAGCAGAATAAGCGGACAGGGTAGAGAGACCCAGTACTTC
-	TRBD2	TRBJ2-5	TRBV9	CASSPRLAGDQETQYF	TGTGCCAGCAGCCCCAGACTAGCGGGGGATCAAGAGACCCAGTACTTC
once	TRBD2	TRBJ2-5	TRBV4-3	CASSQALVAGVETQYF	TGCGCCAGCAGCCAAGCACTGGTAGCGGGGGTAGAGACCCAGTACTTC
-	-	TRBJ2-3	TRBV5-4	CASSAAVHPSTDTQYF	TGTGCCAGCAGCGCAGCGGTGCACCCTAGCACAGATACGCAGTATTTT
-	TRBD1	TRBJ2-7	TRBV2	CASSETAGGRYEQYF	TGTGCCAGCAGTGAAACGGCAGGGGGCAGATACGAGCAGTACTTC
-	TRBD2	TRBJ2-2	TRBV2	CASNPGLADTGELFF	TGTGCCAGCAACCCGGGACTAGCAGACACCGGGGAGCTGTTTTTT
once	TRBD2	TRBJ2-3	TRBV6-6	CASSPTSGRTDTQYF	TGTGCCAGCAGTCCGACTAGCGGCCGCACAGATACGCAGTATTTT
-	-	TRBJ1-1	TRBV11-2	CASSKTVNTEAFF	TGTGCCAGCAGCAAGACAGTGAACACTGAAGCTTTCTTT
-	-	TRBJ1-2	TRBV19	CASSIESLPNYGYTF	TGTGCCAGTAGTATTGAGTCCTTACCTAACTATGGCTACACCTTC
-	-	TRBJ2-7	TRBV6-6	CASSYDRSYEQYF	TGTGCCAGCAGTTACGACAGGTCCTACGAGCAGTACTTC
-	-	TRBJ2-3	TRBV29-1	CSATAEEQYF	TGCAGCGCTACGGCTGAGGAGCAGTATTTT
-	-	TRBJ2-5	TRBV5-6	CASSPIDFSGETQYF	TGTGCCAGCAGCCCGATAGATTTCTCGGGGGAGACCCAGTACTTC
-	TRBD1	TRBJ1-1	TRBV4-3	CASSPGMDRDNTEAFF	TGCGCCAGCAGCCCGGGGATGGACAGGGATAACACTGAAGCTTTCTTT
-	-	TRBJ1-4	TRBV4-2	CASSQRGGEKLFF	TGTGCCAGCAGCCAACGTGGGGGCGAAAAACTGTTTTTT
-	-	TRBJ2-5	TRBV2	CASSELRGPGTQYF	TGTGCCAGCAGTGAATTGCGAGGCCCGGGGACCCAGTACTTC
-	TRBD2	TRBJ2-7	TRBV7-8	CASSSRTSYEQYF	TGTGCCAGCAGCTCCCGGACTAGCTACGAGCAGTACTTC
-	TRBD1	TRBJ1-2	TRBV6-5	CASSPQGAHYGYTF	TGTGCCAGCAGTCCCCAGGGGGCCCACTATGGCTACACCTTC
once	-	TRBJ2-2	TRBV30	CAWTPSEGELFF	TGTGCCTGGACCCCCTCGGAGGGGGAGCTGTTTTTT
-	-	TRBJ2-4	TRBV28	CASSLAGLAINIQYF	TGTGCCAGCAGTTTAGCCGGGCTAGCGATAAACATTCAGTACTTC
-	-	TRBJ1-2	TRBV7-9	CASSPSGYYGYTF	TGTGCCAGCAGCCCCTCGGGGTACTATGGCTACACCTTC
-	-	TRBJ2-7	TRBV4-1	CASSQDMSSSYEQYF	TGCGCCAGCAGCCAAGATATGTCTAGCTCCTACGAGCAGTACTTC
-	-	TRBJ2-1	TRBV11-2	CASSLAVGGAGNEQFF	TGTGCCAGCAGCTTAGCTGTGGGGGGGGCGGGCAATGAGCAGTTCTTC
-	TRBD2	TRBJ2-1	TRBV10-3	CAISEDGSGAEEQFF	TGTGCCATCAGTGAGGATGGTAGCGGGGCAGAGGAGCAGTTCTTC